These 8 T cell receptor beta chains came from one sample sequenced in a study of beta chain features in type 1 diabetes. cDNA synthesis used the whole RNA isolate, giving expressed TCRB sequences. Some clones are missing from TCRdb's copy, which holds only in-frame ones; the method was immunoSEQ multiplex PCR. The sample lists about 650,000 clones; roughly 12% were seen once. The study's findings and limits: Researchers report that Type 1 diabetes patients had moderately but significantly shorter TCRB CDR3s across all four CD4+ subsets.

Antigens for these TCRs are unknown. Sample: naive CD4+ T cells from blood. The receptors derive from a man aged 30-40 years with type 1 diabetes.

The chain has TRBV10-3 and TRBJ1-5; TRBD1 might be the D (6 bases). V was clipped by 7 bases and J by 5 bases, with 15 bases between them. CDR3 size: 14 residues. Germline loops: CDR1 ENHRY, CDR2 SYGVKD. CDR3 region: CAIIVQGRYQPQHF. Written as DNA, the CDR3 is TGTGCCATCATAGTACAGGGAAGGTATCAGCCCCAGCATTTT.

The chain links TRBV7-9 to TRBJ2-5; D possibly corresponds to TRBD2 (5 bases). This CDR3 has 14 residues. Germline V lookup: CDR1 SEHNR, CDR2 FQNEAQ (reference sequence). V lost 2 bases and J lost 1, with 8 bases in between. DNA for the CDR3: TGTGCCAGCAGCTTAATGAGCGGCCAAGAGACCCAGTACTTC. Encoded protein: CASSLMSGQETQYF.

A few counts support this clone. Other nucleotide sequences in the sample specify the same CDR3. The gene calls are TRBV30 and TRBJ1-2; D gene ambiguous. There are 12 residues in the CDR3. The V end lost 3 bases, the J end lost 8 bases, and 13 bases lay between the germline ends. The germline CDR1 and CDR2 sequences are GTSNPN and SVGIG (reference sequence). The CDR3 coding sequence is TGTGCCTGGAGGGGTCTTCTAGGAGGCTACACCTTC. It specifies CAWRGLLGGYTF.

The rearrangement uses TRBV9 and TRBJ2-7; D might be TRBD2 (6 bases). V was clipped by 0 bases and J by 3 bases, with 13 bases between them. The CDR3 spans 15 residues. Germline V CDR1 and CDR2: SGDLS, YYNGEE. In DNA form, the CDR3 reads TGTGCCAGCAGCGTAGCGGCGGGGTGGGTCTACGAGCAGTACTTC. Translation: CASSVAAGWVYEQYF.

The chain joins TRBV28 to TRBJ1-6; no definite D call. With 5 bases removed from V and 8 bases from J, the gap between germline ends came to 10 bases. This CDR3 region has 13 residues. CDR1 MDHEN and CDR2 SYDVKM come from the germline V gene. The CDR3 reads CASSPRQDSPLHF. The CDR3 bases are TGTGCCAGCAGTCCGCGTCAAGATTCACCCCTCCACTTT. Full variable domain (remainder filled in from reference TRBV28 and TRBJ1-6): DVKVTQSSRYLVKRTGEKVFLECVQDMDHENMFWYRQDPGLGLRLIYFSYDVKMKEKGDIPEGYSVSREKKERFSLILESASTNQTSMYLCASSPRQDSPLHFGNGTRLTVT.

The V and J genes are TRBV7-8 and TRBJ1-1; unclear D gene. The CDR3 totals 14 residues. CDR1 is SGHVS, CDR2 FQNEAQ, per germline. CDR3 nucleotides: TGTGCAGTACCCGGCAGCTCCATGAACACTGAAGCTTTCTTT. Its protein is CAVPGSSMNTEAFF.

The J gene is TRBJ2-4, the V gene TRBV5-1; 7 positions agree with TRBD1. Per the germline V gene, CDR1 is SGHRS and CDR2 is YFSETQ. V lost 0 bases, J lost 0 bases, and 3 bases stayed unmatched. The CDR3 contains 16 residues. CDR3 region: CASSLGQGEAKNIQYF. The CDR3, as DNA: TGCGCCAGCAGCTTGGGACAGGGAGAAGCCAAAAACATTCAGTACTTC.

The chain recombines TRBV28 with TRBJ1-2, with 8 bases identical to TRBD1. Germline CDR1 and CDR2: MDHEN and SYDVKM. Losses at the gene ends were 6 bases for V and 4 bases for J; bases not matched to a gene: 4. The CDR3 runs to 13 residues. The DNA for the CDR3 is TGTGCCAGCAGGCAGACAGGGGTCTATGGCTACACCTTC. It is translated as CASRQTGVYGYTF.